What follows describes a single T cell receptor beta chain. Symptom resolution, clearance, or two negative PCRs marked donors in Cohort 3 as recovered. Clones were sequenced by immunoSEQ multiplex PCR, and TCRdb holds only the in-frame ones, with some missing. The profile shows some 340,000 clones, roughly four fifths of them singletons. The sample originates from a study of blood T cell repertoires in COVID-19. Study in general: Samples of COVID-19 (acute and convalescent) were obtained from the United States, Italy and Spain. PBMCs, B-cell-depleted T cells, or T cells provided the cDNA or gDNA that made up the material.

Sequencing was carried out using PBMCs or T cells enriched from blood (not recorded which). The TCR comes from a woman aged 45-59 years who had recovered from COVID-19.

The CDR3 protein is CSASSVVGNSPLHF. CDR3 coding DNA: TGCAGTGCTAGTTCCGTGGTCGGGAATTCACCCCTCCACTTT. V usage is TRBV20-1 and J usage is TRBJ1-6, with unresolved D. Germline-derived CDR1 and CDR2 are DFQATT and SNEGSKA (reference sequence). This CDR3 contains 14 residues. The V end was cut by 3 bases, the J end by 7 bases, with 13 bases between.